The source of this TCR beta chain is a study of beta chain features in type 1 diabetes. Expressed TCRB transcripts got sequenced, as all isolated RNA was reverse transcribed. Here immunoSEQ multiplex PCR was the method, and the copy in TCRdb shows in-frame clones only, minus some. The data contain about 150,000 clones, 11% of them singletons. With respect to this clone: The antigen is not known.

CDR3 length: 14 residues. Germline V gives CDR1 MGHRA, CDR2 YSYEKL. Trimming cost V 1 base and J 2 bases, with 8 bases left between them. Averaging roughly 0.12 L, one heparinised blood draw came from each individual donor. Whole-study results and caveats: Across all four CD4+ subsets, people with type 1 diabetes showed modestly shorter TCRB CDR3s.

Sequencing was performed on central memory CD4+ T cells from blood. This chain uses TRBV4-1 with TRBJ2-5, with D unresolved. The origin of this receptor is a man aged 18 to 30 in good health. The CDR3 loop reads CASSQGPGQETQYF. CDR3 nucleotides: TGCGCCAGCAGCCAAGGGCCGGGTCAAGAGACCCAGTACTTC.